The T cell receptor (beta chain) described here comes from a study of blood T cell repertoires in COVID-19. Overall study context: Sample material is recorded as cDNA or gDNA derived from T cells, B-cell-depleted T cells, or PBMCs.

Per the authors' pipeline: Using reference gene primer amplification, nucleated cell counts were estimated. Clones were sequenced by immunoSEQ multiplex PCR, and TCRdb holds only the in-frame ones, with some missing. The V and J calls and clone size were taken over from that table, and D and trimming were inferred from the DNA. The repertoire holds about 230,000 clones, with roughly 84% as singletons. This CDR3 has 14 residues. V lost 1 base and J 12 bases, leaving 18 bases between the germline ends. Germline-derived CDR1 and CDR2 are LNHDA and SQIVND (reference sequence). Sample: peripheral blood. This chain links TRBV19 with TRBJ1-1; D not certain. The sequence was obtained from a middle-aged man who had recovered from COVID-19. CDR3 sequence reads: CASSIVGRQVRSFF. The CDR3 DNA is TGTGCCAGTAGTATAGTAGGCCGGCAGGTTCGGTCTTTCTTT.